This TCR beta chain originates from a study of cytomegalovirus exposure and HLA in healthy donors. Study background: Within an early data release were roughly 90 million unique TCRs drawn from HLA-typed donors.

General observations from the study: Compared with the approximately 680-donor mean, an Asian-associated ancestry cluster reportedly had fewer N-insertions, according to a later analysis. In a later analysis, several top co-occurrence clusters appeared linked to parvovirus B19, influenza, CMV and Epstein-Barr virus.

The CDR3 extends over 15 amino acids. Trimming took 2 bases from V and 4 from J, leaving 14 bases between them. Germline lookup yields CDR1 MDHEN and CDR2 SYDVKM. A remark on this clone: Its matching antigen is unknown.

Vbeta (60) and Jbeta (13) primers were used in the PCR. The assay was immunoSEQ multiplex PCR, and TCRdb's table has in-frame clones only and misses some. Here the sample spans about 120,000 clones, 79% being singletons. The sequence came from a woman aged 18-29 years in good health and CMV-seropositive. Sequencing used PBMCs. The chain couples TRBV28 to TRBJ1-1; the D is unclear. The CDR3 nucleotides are TGTGCCAGCAGTTTACAGACCGCGGGCGGCACTGAAGCTTTCTTT. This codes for CASSLQTAGGTEAFF.